Included here is one T cell receptor (beta chain) sequence, with context. The antigen remains unidentified. There were no recent acute infections or vaccinations among the donors, who were healthy HIV-negative adults. The donor cohort consisted entirely of Caucasian adults residing in Nashville, Tennessee. Germline V gene data show CDR1 as LGHNA and CDR2 as YNFKEQ. The CDR3 length is 15 residues. V dropped 1 base and J dropped 6 bases, with 14 bases sitting between them. This entry is derived from a study of shared clonotypes between healthy human individuals. Study-wide points: Rarefaction indicated that sorted-subset sequencing remained incomplete although depth was large. Larger richness was generally estimated for naive than memory subsets.

Data came from immunoSEQ multiplex PCR; TCRdb stores just in-frame clones and leaves some out. The profile shows approximately 2,300,000 clones, 85% to 95% of them singletons. The origin of this receptor is a man aged 18 to 35 in good health. Some clones in this sample may be carry-over from other donors' samples. Sample: naive CD4+ T cells from PBMCs. Subset described: CD45RA+ positively selected. V and J are TRBV4-2 and TRBJ2-3; weak D call: TRBD2 (5 bases). CDR3 amino acids: CASSQGPGSFDTQYF. The CDR3 DNA reads TGTGCCAGCAGCCAAGGGCCGGGGTCATTTGATACGCAGTATTTT.